This TCR beta chain was retrieved from a study of identical twins. Trimming removed 5 bases at V and 3 bases at J, with 26 bases between. CDR3 length: 19 amino acids. General study findings and limits: While abundant cord blood beta clonotypes carried fewer insertions, memory repertoires showed no such pattern. In zero-insertion analyses, partial confounding could arise from invariant MAIT and iNKT cells. Less excess twin sharing appeared in beta out-of-frame sequences.

TCRdb re-called the 5' RACE reads through MiXCR, storing one row per CDR3 protein. The table shows 350,000 to 600,000 distinct CDR3 sequences, with approximately 14% occurring only once. The sample holds a few counts of this clonotype. Antigen specificity is unknown. The data also belong to a second study, concerning yellow fever vaccine responses in identical twins.

The specimen sequenced was CD4+ T cells sorted from blood. This chain links TRBV12-3 or TRBV12-4 with TRBJ2-1, with D unresolved. The TCR originated in a woman aged 18-29 years in good health. CDR3 amino acids: CASSPPPAKGGPYYNEQFF. CDR3 nucleotides: TGTGCCAGCAGTCCCCCCCCGGCCAAAGGTGGCCCATACTACAATGAGCAGTTCTTC.